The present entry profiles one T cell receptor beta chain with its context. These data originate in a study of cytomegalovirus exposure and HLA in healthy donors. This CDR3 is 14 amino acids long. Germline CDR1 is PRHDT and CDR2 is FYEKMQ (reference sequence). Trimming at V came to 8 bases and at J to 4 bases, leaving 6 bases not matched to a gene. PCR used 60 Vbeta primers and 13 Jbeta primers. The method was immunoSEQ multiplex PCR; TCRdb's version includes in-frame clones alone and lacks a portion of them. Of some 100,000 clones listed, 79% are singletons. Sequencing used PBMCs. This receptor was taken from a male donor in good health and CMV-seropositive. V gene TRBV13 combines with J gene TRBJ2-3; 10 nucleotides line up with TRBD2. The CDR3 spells CASRTSGGADTQYF. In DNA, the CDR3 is TGTGCCAGCCGAACCAGCGGGGGGGCAGATACGCAGTATTTT.